The entry below gives a single TCR beta chain sequence along with its context. No cognate antigen has been identified for it. No much larger clonotype is one base removed from it; base qualities were not supplied. Library method: the immunoSEQ multiplex PCR assay. Turning to the authors' computational methods: To diagnose cytomegalovirus status from the catalog of TCR beta chain sequences, a statistical classification framework was built. TCRdb obtained this table from immuneACCESS and retained in-frame rearrangements with V and J assigned. These tables miss some clones; where compared with another copy, unresolved V genes account for less than half of the shortfall, and the remainder is unexplained. V and J calls and clone size are given by that table; D and trimming were obtained from the DNA. Recorded for this sample are 43,000 or so clones; more than 85% of them occurred a single time. Of the sample, roughly 5.2% falls within the top ten clones.

The sample is drawn from a study of cytomegalovirus exposure and HLA in healthy donors (dated by TCRdb to about 2017). Regarding the study in general: A later analysis indicated that the 100 to 150 validation repertoires were generated on the platform also employed for the 666 repertoires of the first cohort. To predict cytomegalovirus infection status, the study combined high-throughput TCR immunosequencing, statistical association of individual TCRs with disease status, and machine learning. The study was designed to test whether signatures of past pathogen exposure could be identified by cataloging public T cell receptors. A separate validation cohort of 90 to 150 different subjects was used in addition to the roughly 700-subject first cohort. General study outcomes and caveats: Most TCR sequences were observed very rarely across donors, whereas some public TCRs were present in many individuals. In a later analysis, TCRs clustered in the first cohort were found to also tend to co-occur in the 130 or so validation repertoires, with approximately 95% of cluster scores above 0. The authors suggested that the approach could potentially be extended to other disease states and immunological phenotypes. The classifier was reported to diagnose cytomegalovirus status with high specificity and sensitivity in both the original cohort and the validation cohort. The study listed 164 TCR beta chains as associated with cytomegalovirus. A later analysis had no HLA typing for the validation cohort, so co-occurrence there was scored across all 130 or so repertoires. In vitro tests confirmed that a few of the cytomegalovirus-associated TCR beta chains recognize cytomegalovirus antigens.

Via the germline V gene, CDR1 is SGHAT and CDR2 FQNNGV. The CDR3 spans 16 residues, from the cysteine through the phenylalanine. Here the CDR3 DNA is all that survives: 48 bases in frame from base 1. Compared with germline, V lacks 5 bases and J lacks 5 bases; bases without a gene match: 11. Donors formed part of the validation cohort, which comprised 120 subjects and was distinct from the first cohort of 550 to 850 subjects. The specimen sequenced was PBMCs. The receptor was derived from a young man in good health and CMV-seronegative. The rearranged chain carries TRBV11-2 and TRBJ2-7; 11 nucleotides in the junction match TRBD2. The DNA is as follows: TGTGCCAGCAGCCCCGGGACTAGCGGCATATTAAACGAGCAGTACTTC. This codes for CASSPGTSGILNEQYF.